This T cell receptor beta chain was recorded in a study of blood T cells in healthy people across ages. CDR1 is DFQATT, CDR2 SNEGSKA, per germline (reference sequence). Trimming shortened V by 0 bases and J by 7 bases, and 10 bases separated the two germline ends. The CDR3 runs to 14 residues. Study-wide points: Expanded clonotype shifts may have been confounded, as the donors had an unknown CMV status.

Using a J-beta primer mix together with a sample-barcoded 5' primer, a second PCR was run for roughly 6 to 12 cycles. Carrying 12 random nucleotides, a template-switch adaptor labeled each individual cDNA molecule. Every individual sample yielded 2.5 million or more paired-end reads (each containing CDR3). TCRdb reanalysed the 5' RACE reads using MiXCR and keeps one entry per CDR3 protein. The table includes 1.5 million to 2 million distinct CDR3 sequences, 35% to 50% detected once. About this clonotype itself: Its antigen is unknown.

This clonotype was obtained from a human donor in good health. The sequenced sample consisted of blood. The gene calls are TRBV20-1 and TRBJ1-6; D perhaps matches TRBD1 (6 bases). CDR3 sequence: CSARDIQGNSPLHF. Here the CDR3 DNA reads TGCAGTGCTAGAGATATCCAGGGGAATTCACCCCTCCACTTT.